This passage covers 31 T cell receptor beta chains from one sample sequenced in a study of blood T cell repertoires in COVID-19. Profiling relied on immunoSEQ multiplex PCR, and the TCRdb table lists in-frame clones only, not all of them. The sample lists 150,000 to 200,000 clones; over 70% were seen once. Specimen: peripheral blood. These receptor sequences come from a man between 60 and 75 years old with active or convalescent COVID-19.

The chain joins TRBV7-2 to TRBJ2-7; TRBD2 is a possible D gene (5 bases). CDR3 length equals 13 residues. V was cut by 3 bases and J by 3 bases, with 9 bases left in between. Germline V gene sequence: CDR1 SGHTA, CDR2 FQGNSA. Here the CDR3 reads CASSFGVGYEQYF. CDR3 DNA: TGTGCCAGCAGCTTCGGGGTGGGCTACGAGCAGTACTTC.

This rearrangement joins TRBV23-1 to TRBJ2-3; 10 bases match TRBD2. TRBV23-1 is assigned to the ORF class and has an uncertain function. Trimming at V came to 1 base and at J to 6 bases, leaving 10 bases not matched to a gene. This CDR3 comprises 17 residues. The CDR3 loop reads CASSQLASGRAEDTQYF. DNA of the CDR3: TGCGCCAGCAGTCAATTAGCCAGCGGGAGGGCCGAGGATACGCAGTATTTT.

The chain joins TRBV5-4 to TRBJ2-7; 9 bases align to TRBD2. V lost 0 bases to trimming and J lost 3 bases; unmatched junction nucleotides: 4. Germline V lookup: CDR1 SGHNT, CDR2 YYREEE (reference sequence). The CDR3 contains 15 residues. The CDR3 nucleotides are TGTGCCAGCAGCTTGGAGTTTAGCGGGAGCTACGAGCAGTACTTC. Its protein is CASSLEFSGSYEQYF. Based on the CDR3 plus reference TRBV5-4 and TRBJ2-7, the full variable domain is ETGVTQSPTHLIKTRGQQVTLRCSSQSGHNTVSWYQQALGQGPQFIFQYYREEENGRGNFPPRFSGLQFPNYSSELNVNALELDDSALYLCASSLEFSGSYEQYFGPGTRLTVT.

This clone has only a few counts. The V gene is TRBV5-1, the J gene TRBJ2-2; 14 positions agree with TRBD2. This CDR3 comprises 16 residues. The V gene end was trimmed by 7 bases and the J gene end by 6 bases; junction bases not matched to a gene: 8. The germline V gene encodes CDR1 SGHRS and CDR2 YFSETQ. The CDR3 spells CASGGLAGGSSGELFF. CDR3 nucleotides: TGCGCCAGCGGCGGACTAGCGGGAGGTTCGTCCGGGGAGCTGTTTTTT.

This clone was seen just once. The genes are TRBV9 and TRBJ2-7, with D unclear. Germline V gives CDR1 SGDLS, CDR2 YYNGEE. This CDR3 is 13 amino acids long. The V end was cut by 0 bases, the J end by 4 bases, with 8 bases between. This CDR3 reads CASSVGHGYEQYF. The CDR3 region has the DNA TGTGCCAGCAGCGTAGGACATGGGTACGAGCAGTACTTC.

DNA for the CDR3: TGCGCCAGCAATCCTAGCGGGAGGGGAAATGAGCAGTTCTTC. It codes for CASNPSGRGNEQFF. The chain combines TRBV5-1 with TRBJ2-1; TRBD2 aligns across 12 bases. CDR3 length equals 14 residues. The germline V gene has CDR1 SGHRS and CDR2 YFSETQ. J gave up 7 bases and V 6 bases, and 5 bases lay outside the gene matches.

This clone was found a few times. The V and J genes are TRBV11-2 and TRBJ2-1; 8 bases align to TRBD2. Germline CDR1 and CDR2: SGHAT and FQNNGV. The junction had 12 bases not matched to a gene; V was cut back by 7 bases and J by 4 bases. The CDR3 covers 16 residues. The CDR3 DNA reads as TGTGCCAGCACCACCAGCGGGAGTGGAAAATACAATGAGCAGTTCTTC. Protein: CASTTSGSGKYNEQFF.

The rearrangement joins TRBV19 to TRBJ2-3, with D perhaps matching TRBD1 (6 bases). The CDR3 sequence is 14 residues long. Germline values: CDR1 LNHDA, CDR2 SQIVND (reference sequence). Trimming took off 5 bases at V and 4 bases at J, with 13 bases between the two ends. CDR3 in amino acids: CASSPPGDPDTQYF. The CDR3 DNA reads as TGTGCCAGTAGTCCCCCAGGGGACCCAGATACGCAGTATTTT.

The chain uses TRBV2 and TRBJ1-5; possibly TRBD1 for D (6 bases). This CDR3 has 14 residues. V dropped 7 bases and J dropped 0 bases, with 10 bases sitting between them. Looked up from germline, CDR1 is SNHLY and CDR2 is FYNNEI. This chain's CDR3 is CASKRTDSNQPQHF. The CDR3 DNA is TGTGCCAGCAAAAGGACAGATAGCAATCAGCCCCAGCATTTT.

This chain links TRBV28 with TRBJ1-2; a weak D match, TRBD1 (5 bases). Germline V gene lookup returns CDR1 MDHEN and CDR2 SYDVKM. The CDR3 has 12 residues. Trimming removed 5 bases from V and 4 bases from J, with 8 bases in between. The chain's CDR3 is CASSLGGYGYTF. CDR3 nucleotides: TGTGCCAGCAGTCTGGGGGGCTATGGCTACACCTTC.

This chain links TRBV6-5 with TRBJ1-5; D remains ambiguous. The CDR3 has 12 amino acids. From germline, CDR1 is MNHEY and CDR2 SVGAGI. Trimming took 4 bases from V and 6 from J, leaving 7 bases between them. The CDR3 sequence is CASSSEVQPQHF. The CDR3 region has the DNA TGTGCCAGCAGTTCGGAGGTTCAGCCCCAGCATTTT.

This clone was detected a few times. V usage is TRBV11-3 and J usage is TRBJ1-1; 8 bases map to TRBD1. J lost 7 bases, V lost 5 bases, and 6 bases had no gene match. Per the germline V gene, CDR1 is SGHNT and CDR2 is YENEEA. This CDR3 contains 13 residues. CDR3 sequence reads: CASSPQGEGEAFF. As DNA, the CDR3 is TGTGCCAGCAGCCCACAGGGGGAAGGTGAAGCTTTCTTT.

The rearrangement uses TRBV4-3 and TRBJ1-2; 7 nucleotides match TRBD1. J gave up 3 bases and V 5 bases, and 9 bases lay outside the gene matches. Looked up from germline, CDR1 is LGHNA and CDR2 is YSLEER. This CDR3 contains 15 residues. The CDR3 reads CASSAGTDGDYGYTF. CDR3 DNA: TGCGCCAGCAGCGCCGGGACAGACGGAGACTATGGCTACACCTTC.

V usage is TRBV5-1 and J usage is TRBJ2-3; 14 bases are a match to TRBD2. Germline V gene data show CDR1 as SGHRS and CDR2 as YFSETQ. The CDR3 runs 17 residues. Losses at the gene ends were 0 bases for V and 6 bases for J; bases not matched to a gene: 6. This CDR3 is CASSLGLAGGPGDTQYF. In DNA, the CDR3 is TGCGCCAGCAGCTTGGGACTAGCGGGAGGGCCCGGGGATACGCAGTATTTT.

In this sample, this clone turned up once. V gene TRBV5-5 combines with J gene TRBJ1-6; 9 nucleotides agree with TRBD1. With V trimmed by 4 bases and J by 7 bases, 9 bases remained unmatched. CDR3 length equals 16 residues. Germline-derived CDR1 and CDR2 are SGHKS and YYEKEE (reference sequence). CDR3 region: CASSALPGQGNSPLHF. CDR3 coding DNA: TGTGCCAGCAGCGCCTTGCCGGGACAGGGCAATTCACCCCTCCACTTT. Full variable domain (rest looked up from reference TRBV5-5 and TRBJ1-6): DAGVTQSPTHLIKTRGQQVTLRCSPISGHKSVSWYQQVLGQGPQFIFQYYEKEERGRGNFPDRFSARQFPNYSSELNVNALLLGDSALYLCASSALPGQGNSPLHFGNGTRLTVT.

The chain recombines TRBV7-9 with TRBJ2-3; 9 bases match TRBD1. The CDR3 consists of 15 residues. Germline assignment: CDR1 SEHNR and CDR2 FQNEAQ (reference sequence). V dropped 5 bases and J dropped 4; count of bases not matched to a gene: 7. The CDR3 sequence: CASSAGTGSADTQYF. In nucleotides, the CDR3 is TGTGCCAGCAGCGCGGGGACAGGGAGCGCAGATACGCAGTATTTT.

The count of this clone is one. The chain uses TRBV6-5 and TRBJ2-7; the D gene is possibly TRBD1 (6 bases). The CDR3 is 13 residues long. CDR1 and CDR2 from the germline V gene are MNHEY and SVGAGI. Trimming took off 10 bases at V and 2 bases at J, with 15 bases between the two ends. The DNA of the CDR3 is TGTGCCACTTTGACAGGTTTGACCTACGAGCAGTACTTC. Encoded protein: CATLTGLTYEQYF.

The chain carries TRBV9 and TRBJ2-7; unclear D gene. The V gene lost 0 bases and the J gene lost 0 bases, with 7 bases spanning the gap. This CDR3 region has 14 residues. Per the germline V gene, CDR1 is SGDLS and CDR2 is YYNGEE. The CDR3 spells CASSVVWSSYEQYF. The CDR3 DNA reads as TGTGCCAGCAGCGTAGTGTGGAGCTCCTACGAGCAGTACTTC.

The chain uses TRBV19 and TRBJ1-6; maybe TRBD1 (6 bases). The V gene's germline CDR1 is LNHDA and CDR2 SQIVND (reference sequence). V was pared by 5 bases and J by 1 base, with 12 bases between. This CDR3 contains 16 residues. The CDR3 nucleotides read TGTGCCAGTAGTCCTCTTAGGGGGTCCTATAATTCACCCCTCCACTTT. Amino acid sequence: CASSPLRGSYNSPLHF.

The CDR3 here is CASSPLSGLRQGPPEAFF. The CDR3, as DNA: TGTGCCAGCAGCCCACTCTCGGGTTTGCGGCAGGGGCCCCCTGAAGCTTTCTTT. The genes are TRBV7-2 and TRBJ1-1; D is perhaps TRBD1 (6 bases). CDR3 length: 18 amino acids. CDR1 and CDR2 from the germline V gene are SGHTA and FQGNSA. Trimming shortened V by 5 bases and J by 6 bases, and 28 bases separated the two germline ends.

The rearrangement joins TRBV6-5 to TRBJ1-6; 10 bases are shared with TRBD1. CDR1 and CDR2 from the germline V gene are MNHEY and SVGAGI. Germline trimming cut 3 bases from V and 10 bases from J; bases unmatched to any gene: 9. The CDR3 covers 16 residues. The CDR3 reads CASSYPLGQGESPLHF. DNA for the CDR3: TGTGCCAGCAGTTATCCCCTAGGACAGGGGGAATCACCCCTCCACTTT.

The chain recombines TRBV6-1 with TRBJ2-5; TRBD1 agrees at 9 bases. Germline V lookup: CDR1 MNHNS, CDR2 SASEGT. This CDR3 is 16 amino acids long. After removal of 2 bases from V and 5 bases from J, the junction contained 9 bases not matched to a gene. DNA for the CDR3: TGTGCCAGCAGTGAATTTTACAGGGGGCGCGTGGAGACCCAGTACTTC. Residues: CASSEFYRGRVETQYF.

This clone was picked up a small number of times. This chain links TRBV7-3 with TRBJ2-1; TRBD2 aligns across 9 bases. The trim removed 5 bases at V and 8 bases at J, leaving 10 bases unmatched. CDR1 SGHTA and CDR2 FQGTGA come from the germline V gene. The CDR3 covers 15 residues. The CDR3 reads CASSPGGGRAHEQFF. The CDR3 DNA sequence: TGTGCCAGCAGCCCCGGCGGCGGGAGGGCCCATGAGCAGTTCTTC.

The chain has TRBV6-5 and TRBJ1-5; D might be TRBD1 (5 bases). The CDR3 extends over 14 amino acids. Germline loops: CDR1 MNHEY, CDR2 SVGAGI. V was shortened by 5 bases and J by 5 bases, with 13 bases between the two germline ends. CDR3: CASSPGGSHQPQHF. The DNA for the CDR3 is TGTGCCAGCAGTCCCGGGGGGTCCCATCAGCCCCAGCATTTT.

This clone was seen once. The rearrangement joins TRBV7-3 to TRBJ2-2, with 8 bases that match TRBD1. This CDR3 spans 20 amino acids. With 1 base clipped from V and 5 bases from J, the junction kept 18 bases outside the gene matches. Germline V gene lookup returns CDR1 SGHTA and CDR2 FQGTGA. The CDR3 DNA sequence: TGTGCCAGCAGCTTAAACCCGACAGGGGCTTTTTTCCGGGGGACCGGGGAGCTGTTTTTT. The encoded protein is CASSLNPTGAFFRGTGELFF.

The rearrangement links TRBV7-2 to TRBJ1-5; 9 nucleotides agree with TRBD1. J gave up 4 bases and V 5 bases, and 9 bases lay outside the gene matches. The CDR3 spans 16 residues. The germline gives CDR1 SGHTA, CDR2 FQGNSA. CDR3 loop: CASSQGTGRGNQPQHF. CDR3 bases: TGTGCCAGCAGCCAAGGGACAGGGCGGGGGAATCAGCCCCAGCATTTT.

Only one count was recorded for this clone. The chain couples TRBV28 to TRBJ1-2; 7 nucleotides match TRBD1. Germline V gives CDR1 MDHEN, CDR2 SYDVKM. This CDR3 is built from 12 residues. V trimming: 8 bases; J trimming: 4 bases; junction bases outside the gene matches: 4. CDR3 loop: CASERQGYGYTF. DNA of the CDR3: TGTGCCAGCGAAAGACAGGGCTATGGCTACACCTTC.

CDR3 sequence (DNA): TGTGCCAGCAGCCCCACGGGAAAGCCAAGTTACGAGCAGTACTTC. Its protein product is CASSPTGKPSYEQYF. This chain uses TRBV9 with TRBJ2-7; D possibly corresponds to TRBD2 (5 bases). Trimming removed 4 bases from V and 4 bases from J, with 18 bases in between. The CDR3 totals 15 residues. CDR1 SGDLS and CDR2 YYNGEE come from the germline V gene.

J is TRBJ1-5 and V is TRBV30, with D unclear. The CDR3 consists of 15 residues. Deletions cut 0 bases from V and 5 bases from J, with 14 bases between. From germline, CDR1 is GTSNPN and CDR2 SVGIG (reference sequence). The CDR3, as DNA: TGTGCCTGGAGTGTACTATCCGGGGAGGATCAGCCCCAGCATTTT. This gives the protein CAWSVLSGEDQPQHF.

The gene calls are TRBV28 and TRBJ2-6; D may be TRBD2 (6 bases). V shed 3 bases and J shed 0 bases, with 12 bases lying between them. Germline lookup yields CDR1 MDHEN and CDR2 SYDVKM. The CDR3 covers 17 residues. The CDR3, as DNA: TGTGCCAGCAGTTTCCGGGACTGGATCTCTGGGGCCAACGTCCTGACTTTC. It codes for CASSFRDWISGANVLTF.

This clone was found once. The chain couples TRBV24-1 to TRBJ1-2; perhaps TRBD1 as D (5 bases). Germline assignment: CDR1 KGHDR and CDR2 SFDVKD. Between the trimmed V and J ends, which lost 4 bases and 8 bases, there was a span of 16 bases. The CDR3 has 14 residues. The CDR3 sequence is CATSEGGGVGGYTF. DNA for the CDR3: TGTGCCACCAGTGAGGGGGGAGGGGTCGGCGGCTACACCTTC.